What follows are 9 T cell receptor beta chains derived from one specimen sequenced in a study of early T cells in non-severe SARS-CoV-2 infection. TCRdb re-derived calls from the 5' RACE reads in MiXCR, one entry per CDR3 protein. The sample yields around 86,000 distinct CDR3 sequences, roughly 14% seen once. The sequenced sample consisted of whole blood. Every receptor here comes from an adult who was a healthcare worker with PCR-confirmed SARS-CoV-2 infection or an uninfected control (not recorded which).

This clonotype was seen more than once but under ten times. The genes are TRBV6-5 and TRBJ2-7; D is unclear. V was shortened by 7 bases and J by 2 bases, with 18 bases between the two germline ends. Germline CDR1 is MNHEY and CDR2 is SVGAGI. The CDR3 runs 15 residues. The CDR3 DNA reads TGTGCCAGCACCATCCCAACCTCTCCCCCCTACGAGCAGTACGTC. Translated: CASTIPTSPPYEQYV.

The chain combines TRBV11-2 with TRBJ2-3, with 10 bases lining up with TRBD2. CDR1 SGHAT and CDR2 FQNNGV come from the germline V gene. The CDR3 is made up of 15 amino acids. Losses at the gene ends were 8 bases for V and 0 bases for J; bases not matched to a gene: 5. CDR3 coding DNA: TGTGCCAGCGCTAGCGGGGGTCAAAGCACAGATACGCAGTATTTT. Amino acid sequence: CASASGGQSTDTQYF.

This clonotype has at least ten counts. The chain combines TRBV13 with TRBJ1-5, with 9 bases fitting TRBD1. The V gene end was trimmed by 5 bases and the J gene end by 7 bases; junction bases not matched to a gene: 6. The length of the CDR3 is 14 residues. CDR1 is PRHDT and CDR2 is FYEKMQ in the germline V gene (reference sequence). Here the CDR3 reads CASSLGTGLQPQHF. The CDR3 nucleotides are TGTGCCAGCAGCCTCGGGACAGGGTTACAGCCCCAGCATTTT.

This clonotype was detected a few times. The chain's CDR3 is CSARRTSQETQYF. The DNA for the CDR3 is TGCAGTGCCCGCCGGACTTCACAAGAGACCCAGTACTTC. V gene TRBV20-1 combines with J gene TRBJ2-5; D might be TRBD2 (5 bases). V was trimmed by 6 bases and J by 2 bases, leaving 13 bases between them. The CDR3 is 13 amino acids. The germline gives CDR1 DFQATT, CDR2 SNEGSKA (reference sequence).

The chain links TRBV3-1 to TRBJ1-5; D unclear. The CDR3 has 13 amino acids. Trimming cost V 1 base and J 9 bases, with 10 bases left between them. Germline assignment: CDR1 LGHDT and CDR2 YNNKEL (reference sequence). The CDR3 loop reads CASSQGAVGPQHF. In nucleotides, the CDR3 is TGTGCCAGCAGCCAAGGGGCGGTCGGGCCCCAGCATTTT.

This clonotype showed up just a few times. This chain connects TRBV27 to TRBJ2-1; TRBD1 or TRBD2 may be the D gene (5 bases each). The V end was cut by 7 bases, the J end by 5 bases, with 18 bases between. This CDR3 is 15 amino acids long. Germline V lookup: CDR1 MNHEY, CDR2 SMNVEV (reference sequence). The CDR3 DNA is TGTGCCAGCAACATGGGGGTGGCAGGTAACAATGAGCAGTTCTTC. This encodes CASNMGVAGNNEQFF.

Ten or more counts support this clonotype. V usage is TRBV24-1 and J usage is TRBJ2-2, with 7 bases fitting TRBD1. V lost 3 bases, J lost 4 bases, and 13 bases stayed unmatched. CDR1 KGHDR and CDR2 SFDVKD come from the germline V gene. CDR3 length: 18 residues. The CDR3, as DNA: TGTGCCACCAGTGATCAAGCCACAGGGGAACAGGGCACCGGGGAGCTGTTTTTT. Its translation is CATSDQATGEQGTGELFF.

The chain's CDR3 is CASSYDTLQYF. The DNA for the CDR3 is TGCGCCAGCAGCTACGACACGCTCCAGTATTTT. The chain has TRBV5-1 and TRBJ2-3, with D hard to call. The CDR3 is made up of 11 amino acids. The V end lost 3 bases, the J end lost 12 bases, and 11 bases lay between the germline ends. Germline CDR1 reads SGHRS; CDR2 reads YFSETQ. Full variable domain (missing parts from reference TRBV5-1 and TRBJ2-3): KAGVTQTPRYLIKTRGQQVTLSCSPISGHRSVSWYQQTPGQGLQFLFEYFSETQRNKGNFPGRFSGRQFSNSRSEMNVSTLELGDSALYLCASSYDTLQYFGPGTRLTVL.

This clonotype showed up many times. The chain employs TRBV12-3 or TRBV12-4 and TRBJ1-4; D remains ambiguous. CDR3 length: 15 amino acids. V was cut by 6 bases and J by 0 bases, with 11 bases left in between. This chain's CDR3 is CASSPLGATNEKLFF. CDR3 nucleotide sequence: TGTGCCAGCAGCCCGCTGGGTGCAACTAATGAAAAACTGTTTTTT.